The 3 T cell receptor beta chains given below trace back to one sample, sequenced in a study of T-cell memory formation after mild COVID-19. TCRdb recomputed calls from the 5' RACE reads with MiXCR, one row per CDR3 protein. The profile shows over 500,000 distinct CDR3 sequences, roughly 17% of them singletons. The sample comprised PBMCs or a T cell subset sorted from them (not recorded which). These receptors originate from an adult woman who had mild COVID-19 (a few samples of this study predate the infection). Cell type and time point are not known.

The CDR3 sequence: CASSFLRGGTGDLVNTEAFF. As DNA, the CDR3 is TGTGCCAGCAGTTTTCTTAGGGGCGGGACAGGGGATCTCGTGAACACTGAAGCTTTCTTT. The V and J genes are TRBV12-3 or TRBV12-4 and TRBJ1-1; 10 bases fit TRBD1. The ends lost 3 bases at V and 0 bases at J; junction bases unmatched: 16. This CDR3 region has 20 residues.

V usage is TRBV11-2 and J usage is TRBJ2-3, with D uncertain. V was cut by 0 bases and J by 0 bases, with 10 bases left in between. This CDR3 is 16 amino acids long. Germline values: CDR1 SGHAT, CDR2 FQNNGV. The CDR3 here is CASSLEYDTSTDTQYF. CDR3 bases: TGTGCCAGCAGCTTAGAATACGACACCAGCACAGATACGCAGTATTTT.

V usage is TRBV5-4 and J usage is TRBJ2-3; the D gene is possibly TRBD2 (6 bases). Deletions cut 4 bases from V and 0 bases from J, with 12 bases between. In germline, CDR1 is SGHNT, CDR2 YYREEE (reference sequence). The CDR3 has 15 amino acids. CDR3: CASSRGAVSTDTQYF. As DNA, the CDR3 is TGTGCCAGCAGCCGCGGGGCGGTGAGCACAGATACGCAGTATTTT.